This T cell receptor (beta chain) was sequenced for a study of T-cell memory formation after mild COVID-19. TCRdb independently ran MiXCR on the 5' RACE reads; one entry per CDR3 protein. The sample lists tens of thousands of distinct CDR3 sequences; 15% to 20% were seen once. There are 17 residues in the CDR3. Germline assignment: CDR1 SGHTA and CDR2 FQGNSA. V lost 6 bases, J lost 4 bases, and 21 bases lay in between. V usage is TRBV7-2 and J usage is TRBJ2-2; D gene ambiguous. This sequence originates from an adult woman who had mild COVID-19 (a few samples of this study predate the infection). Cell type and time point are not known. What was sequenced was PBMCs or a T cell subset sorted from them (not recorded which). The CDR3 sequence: CASRADRTPRPTGELFF. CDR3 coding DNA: TGTGCCAGCAGAGCCGACCGGACCCCCCGGCCCACCGGGGAGCTGTTTTTT.